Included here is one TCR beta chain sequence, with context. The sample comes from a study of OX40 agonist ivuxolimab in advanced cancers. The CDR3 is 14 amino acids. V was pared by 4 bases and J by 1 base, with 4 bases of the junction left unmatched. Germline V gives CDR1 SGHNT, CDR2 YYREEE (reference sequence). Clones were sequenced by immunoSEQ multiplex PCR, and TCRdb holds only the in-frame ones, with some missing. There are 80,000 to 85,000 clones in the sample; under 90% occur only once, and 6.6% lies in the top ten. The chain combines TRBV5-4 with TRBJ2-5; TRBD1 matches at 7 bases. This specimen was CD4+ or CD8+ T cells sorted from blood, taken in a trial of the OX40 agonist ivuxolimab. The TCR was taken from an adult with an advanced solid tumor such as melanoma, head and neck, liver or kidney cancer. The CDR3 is CASSPRDSQETQYF. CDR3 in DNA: TGTGCCAGCAGCCCCAGGGACAGCCAAGAGACCCAGTACTTC. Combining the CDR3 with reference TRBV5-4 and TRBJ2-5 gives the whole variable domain ETGVTQSPTHLIKTRGQQVTLRCSSQSGHNTVSWYQQALGQGPQFIFQYYREEENGRGNFPPRFSGLQFPNYSSELNVNALELDDSALYLCASSPRDSQETQYFGPGTRLLVL.